The sequence of this T cell receptor beta chain was determined in a study of blood T cell repertoires in COVID-19. Produced via immunoSEQ multiplex PCR; TCRdb's table is partial and in-frame only. Among some 83,000 clones listed, roughly 82% were seen once. Germline V CDR1 and CDR2: SGHAT, FQDESV (reference sequence). After removal of 4 bases from V and 8 bases from J, the junction contained 6 bases not matched to a gene. There are 13 residues in the CDR3. The TCR comes from a middle-aged man with acute or convalescent COVID-19. The chain has TRBV11-1 and TRBJ1-2, with 8 bases aligning to TRBD1. The source material was peripheral blood. The CDR3 coding sequence is TGTGCCAGCAGCTGGACAGGGTCTAGCGGCTACACCTTC. Its translation is CASSWTGSSGYTF.